Below, 27 T cell receptor beta chains from the same sample are listed, as sequenced in a study of CD8+ T cells in alopecia areata (dated by TCRdb to 2016 to 2019). Libraries were constructed by the immunoSEQ multiplex PCR assay. RNA was extracted from all samples and reverse transcribed into cDNA as template for TCR sequencing. This is the immuneACCESS table as TCRdb keeps it, with only in-frame sequences that have V and J called. A part of the clones is gone; compared with another copy, unresolved V genes explain less than half, and the rest is unexplained. This sample lists 4,000 to 4,500 clones; approximately 71% were detected once. The leading ten clones occupy about 18% of the sample. Sequencing was carried out using skin. The receptors originated from a human donor in good health.

This clone showed up just a few times. The V gene is TRBV7-9, the J gene TRBJ1-2; 8 bases line up with TRBD1. Germline V lookup: CDR1 SEHNR, CDR2 FQNEAQ (reference sequence). The CDR3 consists of 15 residues. The trim removed 4 bases at V and 0 bases at J, leaving 4 bases unmatched. This CDR3 reads CASSWTGTSNYGYTF. The CDR3 DNA follows: TGTGCCAGCAGCTGGACAGGGACGTCTAACTATGGCTACACCTTC.

The chain is built from TRBV9 and TRBJ2-1; D is undetermined. The V end lost 5 bases, the J end lost 7 bases, and 13 bases lay between the germline ends. The length of the CDR3 is 13 residues. The germline V gene has CDR1 SGDLS and CDR2 YYNGEE. The CDR3: CASSLDPINEQFF. CDR3 in DNA: TGTGCCAGCAGTTTGGACCCTATAAATGAGCAGTTCTTC. The whole variable domain, filled in from reference TRBV9 and TRBJ2-1, reads DSGVTQTPKHLITATGQRVTLRCSPRSGDLSVYWYQQSLDQGLQFLIQYYNGEERAKGNILERFSAQQFPDLHSELNLSSLELGDSALYFCASSLDPINEQFFGPGTRLTVL.

V usage is TRBV14 and J usage is TRBJ2-4; the match to TRBD2 covers 12 bases. The germline gives CDR1 SGHDN, CDR2 FVKESK. The CDR3 loop spans 16 amino acids. The trim removed 5 bases at V and 1 base at J, leaving 3 bases unmatched. CDR3 sequence: CASSATSGRAKNIQYF. As DNA, the CDR3 is TGTGCCAGCAGCGCTACTAGCGGGAGGGCCAAAAACATTCAGTACTTC. Using reference TRBV14 and TRBJ2-4 for the parts outside the CDR3, the full variable domain is EAGVTQFPSHSVIEKGQTVTLRCDPISGHDNLYWYRRVMGKEIKFLLHFVKESKQDESGMPNNRFLAERTGGTYSTLKVQPAELEDSGVYFCASSATSGRAKNIQYFGAGTRLSVL.

A word on this clone: This sample includes further DNA sequences coding for the same CDR3. This chain uses TRBV7-2 with TRBJ2-7; D is unclear. The CDR3 consists of 15 residues. Trimming stripped 0 bases from V and 2 bases from J, with 11 bases between. Germline V gene data show CDR1 as SGHTA and CDR2 as FQGNSA. CDR3 DNA sequence: TGTGCCAGCAGCTTAGCCGGCTCCACTCCCTACGAGCAGTACTTC. Encoded protein: CASSLAGSTPYEQYF.

The chain employs TRBV18 and TRBJ1-5, with 7 bases fitting TRBD1. CDR1 is KGHSH and CDR2 is LQKENI in the germline V gene. V trimming: 3 bases; J trimming: 2 bases; junction bases outside the gene matches: 7. This CDR3 has 16 residues. The CDR3 protein is CASSPDRAQGNQPQHF. In DNA form, the CDR3 reads TGTGCCAGCTCACCCGACAGGGCTCAGGGCAATCAGCCCCAGCATTTT.

With regard to this clone: It differs at one base from a far larger clone, so likely a read error. V and J are TRBV6-5 and TRBJ2-6, with unresolved D. The CDR3 is 14 residues long. CDR1 is MNHEY, CDR2 SVGAGI, per germline. Trimming shortened V by 7 bases and J by 0 bases, and 7 bases separated the two germline ends. Here the CDR3 reads CASNIASGANVLTF. CDR3 in DNA: TGTGCCAGCAACATAGCCTCTGGGGCCAACGTCCTGACTTTC.

This clone is large in the sample. This same CDR3 is encoded by further DNA sequences in the sample. The rearrangement links TRBV7-2 to TRBJ2-7, with TRBD2 as a possible D gene (5 bases). Germline loops: CDR1 SGHTA, CDR2 FQGNSA. V was cut by 0 bases and J by 2 bases, with 11 bases left in between. The CDR3 is made up of 15 amino acids. CDR3 DNA: TGTGCCAGCAGCTTAGCGGGGAGCACTCCCTACGAGCAGTACTTC. Encoded protein: CASSLAGSTPYEQYF.

The chain links TRBV27 to TRBJ1-1; 9 positions agree with TRBD1. With V trimmed by 5 bases and J by 0 bases, 10 bases remained unmatched. This CDR3 has 17 amino acids. Germline V lookup: CDR1 MNHEY, CDR2 SMNVEV (reference sequence). The CDR3 loop is CASSTRGTGKLNTEAFF. The CDR3 DNA follows: TGTGCCAGCAGTACCCGGGGGACAGGGAAATTGAACACTGAAGCTTTCTTT.

CDR3 bases: TGTGCCAGCAGTCGGGAGGAGCAGTACTTC. It encodes CASSREEQYF. The rearrangement joins TRBV6-5 to TRBJ2-7, with D possibly matching TRBD2 (6 bases). The CDR3 runs 10 residues. The germline V gene encodes CDR1 MNHEY and CDR2 SVGAGI. V lost 5 bases to trimming and J lost 7 bases, with 6 bases between them.

This clone has more than one count but fewer than ten. The sample carries other DNA sequences with the same CDR3. The chain links TRBV29-1 to TRBJ2-7; D tentatively fits TRBD1 or TRBD2 (5 bases each). The CDR3 extends over 12 amino acids. V lost 1 base to trimming and J lost 4 bases, with 8 bases between them. Germline-derived CDR1 and CDR2 are SQVTM and ANQGSEA. The CDR3 reads CSVEAGPYEQYF. As DNA, the CDR3 is TGCAGCGTTGAAGCGGGGCCTTACGAGCAGTACTTC.

The chain has TRBV2 and TRBJ2-7; 9 bases fit TRBD1. V was pared by 5 bases and J by 0 bases, with 5 bases of the junction left unmatched. The CDR3 sequence is 15 residues long. Germline CDR1 SNHLY, CDR2 FYNNEI. Here the CDR3 DNA reads TGTGCCAGCAGTTACAGGGACAGGGTCTCCTACGAGCAGTACTTC. Amino acid sequence: CASSYRDRVSYEQYF. Filled out from reference TRBV2 and TRBJ2-7, the complete variable domain reads EPEVTQTPSHQVTQMGQEVILRCVPISNHLYFYWYRQILGQKVEFLVSFYNNEISEKSEIFDDQFSVERPDGSNFTLKIRSTKLEDSAMYFCASSYRDRVSYEQYFGPGTRLTVT.

This rearrangement joins TRBV30 to TRBJ2-6; D might be TRBD2 (6 bases). Trimming removed 4 bases from V and 0 bases from J, with 13 bases in between. Germline CDR1 is GTSNPN and CDR2 is SVGIG (reference sequence). The CDR3 extends over 16 amino acids. The DNA for the CDR3 is TGTGCCTGGACTTTTAGCGGAGCCTCTGGGGCCAACGTCCTGACTTTC. It encodes CAWTFSGASGANVLTF.

The chain recombines TRBV14 with TRBJ2-7; D is tentatively TRBD1 or TRBD2 (6 bases each). Germline CDR1 reads SGHDN; CDR2 reads FVKESK. The V gene lost 1 base and the J gene lost 11 bases, with 15 bases spanning the gap. This CDR3 has 13 residues. CDR3 region: CASSQVRGAREYF. DNA for the CDR3: TGTGCCAGCAGCCAAGTTAGGGGGGCACGAGAGTACTTC.

The V call is TRBV10-3, the J call TRBJ2-5; tentatively, D is TRBD1 (5 bases). Germline V gene lookup returns CDR1 ENHRY and CDR2 SYGVKD. Trimming took 10 bases from V and 1 from J, leaving 16 bases between them. The CDR3 totals 14 residues. As DNA, the CDR3 is TGTGCCACTCGGACACTTCTCCTCCAAGAGACCCAGTACTTC. Translated, it gives CATRTLLLQETQYF.

This clone has only a few counts. The chain couples TRBV2 to TRBJ2-1; D perhaps matches TRBD2 (6 bases). Germline values: CDR1 SNHLY, CDR2 FYNNEI. This CDR3 has 13 amino acids. V was cut by 6 bases and J by 9 bases, with 15 bases left in between. The CDR3 DNA sequence: TGTGCCAGCAGGGTCGGGAGAGGCACTGAGCAGTTCTTC. It is translated as CASRVGRGTEQFF.

The V call is TRBV7-9, the J call TRBJ2-2; possible D gene TRBD1, 6 bases. Trimming stripped 5 bases from V and 5 bases from J, with 9 bases between. The length of the CDR3 is 13 residues. Germline CDR1 is SEHNR and CDR2 is FQNEAQ (reference sequence). CDR3 in amino acids: CASSPGVTGELFF. The DNA for the CDR3 is TGTGCCAGCAGCCCAGGGGTTACCGGGGAGCTGTTTTTT.

The gene calls are TRBV5-4 and TRBJ2-1, with TRBD2 matching 9 bases. CDR1 is SGHNT and CDR2 is YYREEE in the germline V gene (reference sequence). This CDR3 has 16 amino acids. V lost 6 bases, J lost 9 bases, and 16 bases stayed unmatched. Here the CDR3 reads CASINPGSGRLPEQFF. The CDR3 region has the DNA TGTGCCAGCATCAACCCAGGAAGCGGGAGGTTACCTGAGCAGTTCTTC.

V is TRBV6-1 and J is TRBJ2-7, with no clear D. The germline V gene has CDR1 MNHNS and CDR2 SASEGT. The CDR3 has 12 residues. Trimming removed 7 bases from V and 5 bases from J, with 12 bases in between. The CDR3 loop reads CASTEWGNEQYF. The CDR3 nucleotides read TGTGCCAGCACCGAGTGGGGAAACGAGCAGTACTTC.

The chain employs TRBV5-1 and TRBJ1-3; D remains ambiguous. The germline V and J ends were trimmed by 1 base and 8 bases, with 16 bases remaining between them. In germline, CDR1 is SGHRS, CDR2 YFSETQ. The CDR3 covers 15 residues. The CDR3 sequence is CASSLTDPSRDTIYF. In nucleotides, the CDR3 is TGCGCCAGCAGCTTGACAGACCCCTCGCGTGACACCATATATTTT.

The genes are TRBV6-5 and TRBJ2-4; D unclear. CDR1 and CDR2 from the germline V gene are MNHEY and SVGAGI. This CDR3 spans 14 amino acids. Trimming pared 8 bases from V and 0 bases from J, leaving 11 bases between. CDR3 in amino acids: CASRLNPAKNIQYF. The CDR3, as DNA: TGTGCCAGCCGCCTGAACCCAGCCAAAAACATTCAGTACTTC.

A remark on this clone: The same CDR3 is also encoded by other DNA sequences in this sample. V gene TRBV15 combines with J gene TRBJ1-5; perhaps TRBD1 as D (6 bases). The germline V gene encodes CDR1 LNHNV and CDR2 YYDKDF (reference sequence). The V end lost 0 bases, the J end lost 2 bases, and 17 bases lay between the germline ends. CDR3 length: 18 amino acids. CDR3 amino acids: CATSRDSNTGSGNQPQHF. In nucleotides, the CDR3 is TGTGCCACCAGCAGAGATTCAAACACAGGGAGTGGCAATCAGCCCCAGCATTTT. Full variable domain (outside the CDR3, taken from reference TRBV15 and TRBJ1-5): DAMVIQNPRYQVTQFGKPVTLSCSQTLNHNVMYWYQQKSSQAPKLLFHYYDKDFNNEADTPDNFQSRRPNTSFCFLDIRSPGLGDTAMYLCATSRDSNTGSGNQPQHFGDGTRLSIL.

The chain employs TRBV19 and TRBJ2-7; TRBD2 aligns across 14 bases. J lost 2 bases, V lost 5 bases, and 5 bases had no gene match. The germline CDR1 and CDR2 sequences are LNHDA and SQIVND (reference sequence). The CDR3 extends over 16 amino acids. CDR3 sequence: CASSARTSGRTYEQYF. In nucleotides, the CDR3 is TGTGCCAGTAGTGCGCGGACTAGCGGGAGGACCTACGAGCAGTACTTC. The variable domain in full, with the rest retrieved from reference TRBV19 and TRBJ2-7, is DGGITQSPKYLFRKEGQNVTLSCEQNLNHDAMYWYRQDPGQGLRLIYYSQIVNDFQKGDIAEGYSVSREKKESFPLTVTSAQKNPTAFYLCASSARTSGRTYEQYFGPGTRLTVT.

The chain uses TRBV6-4 and TRBJ2-5; 9 positions match TRBD1. The DNA end favors TRBJ2-7, so the J call may be wrong. This CDR3 is 14 amino acids long. Germline CDR1 MRHNA, CDR2 SNTAGT. CDR3 DNA: TGTGCCAGCAGTGACCCGGACAGGGGCTCCGAGCAGTACTTC. This encodes CASSDPDRGSEQYF.

The chain couples TRBV19 to TRBJ2-5; D ambiguous. The CDR3 is 11 amino acids. Trimming cost V 6 bases and J 5 bases, with 7 bases left between them. CDR1 and CDR2 from the germline V gene are LNHDA and SQIVND (reference sequence). The CDR3 loop reads CASRLGETQYF. The CDR3 DNA is TGTGCCAGTAGATTGGGGGAGACCCAGTACTTC.

This clone was observed a handful of times. V gene TRBV15 combines with J gene TRBJ2-2; a possible D gene is TRBD1 (6 bases). V lost 2 bases and J 3 bases, leaving 7 bases between the germline ends. The CDR3 length is 14 residues. From germline, CDR1 is LNHNV and CDR2 YYDKDF (reference sequence). CDR3: CATSRRQDTGELFF. DNA of the CDR3: TGTGCCACCAGCAGACGACAGGACACCGGGGAGCTGTTTTTT.

This chain joins TRBV7-8 and TRBJ1-1, with a weak D call TRBD1 (5 bases). The CDR3 loop spans 15 amino acids. V was clipped by 8 bases and J by 4 bases, with 20 bases between them. The germline CDR1 and CDR2 sequences are SGHVS and FQNEAQ. The CDR3: CASQPGGTGSTEAFF. CDR3 sequence (DNA): TGTGCCAGCCAGCCTGGGGGGACCGGGAGCACTGAAGCTTTCTTT. The whole variable domain, remainder taken from reference TRBV7-8 and TRBJ1-1, is GAGVSQSPRYKVAKRGQDVALRCDPISGHVSLFWYQQALGQGPEFLTYFQNEAQLDKSGLPSDRFFAERPEGSVSTLKIQRTQQEDSAVYLCASQPGGTGSTEAFFGQGTRLTVV.

The chain recombines TRBV15 with TRBJ2-4; D call uncertain. V was trimmed by 3 bases and J by 6 bases, leaving 15 bases between them. The CDR3 totals 15 residues. CDR1 and CDR2 (germline): LNHNV, YYDKDF (reference sequence). The chain's CDR3 is CATSRYAQDLNIQYF. In DNA form, the CDR3 reads TGTGCCACCAGCAGGTACGCCCAGGACCTAAACATTCAGTACTTC.